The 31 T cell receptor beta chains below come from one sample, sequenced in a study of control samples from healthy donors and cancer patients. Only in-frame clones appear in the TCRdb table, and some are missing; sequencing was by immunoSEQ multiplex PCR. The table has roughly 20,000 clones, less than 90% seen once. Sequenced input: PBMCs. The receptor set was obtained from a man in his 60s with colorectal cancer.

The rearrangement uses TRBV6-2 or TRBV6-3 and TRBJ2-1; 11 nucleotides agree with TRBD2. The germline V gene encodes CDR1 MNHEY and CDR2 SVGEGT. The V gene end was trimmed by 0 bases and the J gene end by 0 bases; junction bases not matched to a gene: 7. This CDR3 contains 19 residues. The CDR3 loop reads CASSYSTLAGALSYNEQFF. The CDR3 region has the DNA TGTGCCAGCAGTTACTCGACACTAGCGGGGGCCCTCTCCTACAATGAGCAGTTCTTC.

The CDR3 region has the DNA TGTGCCAGCAGTTTTACGGGGGGAGTCACTGAAGCTTTCTTT. Encoded protein: CASSFTGGVTEAFF. The rearrangement links TRBV27 to TRBJ1-1; a weak D match, TRBD1 (5 bases). CDR1 and CDR2 (germline): MNHEY, SMNVEV (reference sequence). With 3 bases removed from V and 4 bases from J, the gap between germline ends came to 12 bases. This CDR3 region has 14 residues.

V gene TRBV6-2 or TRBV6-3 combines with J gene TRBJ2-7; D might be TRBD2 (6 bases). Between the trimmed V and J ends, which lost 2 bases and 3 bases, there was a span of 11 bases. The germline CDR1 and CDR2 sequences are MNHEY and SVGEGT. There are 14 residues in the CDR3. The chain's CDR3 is CASSYGGVNYEQYV. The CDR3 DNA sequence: TGTGCCAGCAGTTACGGCGGGGTGAACTACGAGCAGTACGTC.

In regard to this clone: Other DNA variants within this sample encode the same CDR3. CDR3 nucleotides: TGTGCCAGCAGTGTTGTCACCTACAATGAGCAGTTCTTC. Translated: CASSVVTYNEQFF. This chain connects TRBV2 to TRBJ2-1; D not certain. Germline CDR1 SNHLY, CDR2 FYNNEI. This CDR3 comprises 13 residues. V was trimmed by 4 bases and J by 2 bases, leaving 6 bases between them.

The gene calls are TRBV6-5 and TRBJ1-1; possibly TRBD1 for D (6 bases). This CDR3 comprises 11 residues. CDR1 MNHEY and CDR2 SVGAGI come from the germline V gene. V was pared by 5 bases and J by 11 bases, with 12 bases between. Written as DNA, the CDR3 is TGTGCCAGCAGTAACAGGGTCGGGGCTTTCTTT. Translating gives CASSNRVGAFF.

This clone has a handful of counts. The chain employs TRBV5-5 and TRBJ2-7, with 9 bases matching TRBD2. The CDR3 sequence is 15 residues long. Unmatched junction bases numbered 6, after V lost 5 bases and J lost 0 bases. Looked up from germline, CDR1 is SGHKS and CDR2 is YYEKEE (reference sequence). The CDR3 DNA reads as TGTGCCAGCAGTTTTAGCGGGGGTTTCTCCTACGAGCAGTACGTC. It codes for CASSFSGGFSYEQYV.

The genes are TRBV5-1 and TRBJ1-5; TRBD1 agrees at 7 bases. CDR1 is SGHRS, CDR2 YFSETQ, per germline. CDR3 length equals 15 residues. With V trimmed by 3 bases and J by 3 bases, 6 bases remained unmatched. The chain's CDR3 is CASSSEGQPNQPQHF. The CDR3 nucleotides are TGCGCCAGCAGCTCAGAGGGACAGCCCAATCAGCCCCAGCATTTT.

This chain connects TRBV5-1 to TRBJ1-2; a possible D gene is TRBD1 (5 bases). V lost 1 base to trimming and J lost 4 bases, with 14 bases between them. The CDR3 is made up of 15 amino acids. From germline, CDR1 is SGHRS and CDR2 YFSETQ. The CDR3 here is CASSLNGGSSYGYTF. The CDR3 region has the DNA TGCGCCAGCAGCTTGAATGGGGGGAGTAGCTATGGCTACACCTTC. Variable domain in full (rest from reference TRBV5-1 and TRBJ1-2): KAGVTQTPRYLIKTRGQQVTLSCSPISGHRSVSWYQQTPGQGLQFLFEYFSETQRNKGNFPGRFSGRQFSNSRSEMNVSTLELGDSALYLCASSLNGGSSYGYTFGSGTRLTVV.

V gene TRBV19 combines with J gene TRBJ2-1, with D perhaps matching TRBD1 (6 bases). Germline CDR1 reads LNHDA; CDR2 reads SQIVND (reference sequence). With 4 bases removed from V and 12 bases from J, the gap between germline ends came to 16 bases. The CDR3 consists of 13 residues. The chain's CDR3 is CASSTGMGAAQFF. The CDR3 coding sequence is TGTGCCAGTAGTACGGGGATGGGGGCGGCGCAGTTCTTC.

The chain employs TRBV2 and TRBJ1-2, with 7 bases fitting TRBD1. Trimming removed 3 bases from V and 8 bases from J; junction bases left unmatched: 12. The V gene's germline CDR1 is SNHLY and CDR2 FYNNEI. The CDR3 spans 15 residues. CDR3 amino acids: CASSEGTDRRQGYTF. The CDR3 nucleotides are TGTGCCAGCAGTGAGGGGACAGACCGGAGACAAGGCTACACCTTC.

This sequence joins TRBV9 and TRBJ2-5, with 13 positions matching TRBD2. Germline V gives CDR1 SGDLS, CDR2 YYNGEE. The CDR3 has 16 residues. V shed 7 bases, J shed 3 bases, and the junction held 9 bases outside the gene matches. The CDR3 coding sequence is TGTGCCAGCGGGGAAACTGGGACTAGCGGGGAAGAGACCCAGTACTTC. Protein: CASGETGTSGEETQYF.

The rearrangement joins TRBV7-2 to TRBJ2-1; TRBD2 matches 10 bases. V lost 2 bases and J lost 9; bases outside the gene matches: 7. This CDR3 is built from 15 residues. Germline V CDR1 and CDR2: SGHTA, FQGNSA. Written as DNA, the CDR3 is TGTGCCAGCAGCTTATCCAGCGGGGGGGCGAGTGAGCAGTTCTTC. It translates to CASSLSSGGASEQFF.

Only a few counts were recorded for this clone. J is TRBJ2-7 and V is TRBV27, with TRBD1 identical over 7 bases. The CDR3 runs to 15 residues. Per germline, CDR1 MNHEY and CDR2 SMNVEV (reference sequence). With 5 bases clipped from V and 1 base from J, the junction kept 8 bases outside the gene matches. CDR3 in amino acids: CASSVGTAGSYEQYF. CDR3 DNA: TGTGCCAGCAGTGTGGGGACAGCTGGTTCCTACGAGCAGTACTTC.

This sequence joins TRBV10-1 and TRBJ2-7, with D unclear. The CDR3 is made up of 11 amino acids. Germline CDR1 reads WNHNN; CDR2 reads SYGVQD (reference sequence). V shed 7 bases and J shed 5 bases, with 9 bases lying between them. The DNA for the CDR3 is TGCGCCAGCACTTTCGTCGACGAGCAGTACGTC. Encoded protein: CASTFVDEQYV.

CDR3 sequence: CASSLLELSTDTQYF. The CDR3 nucleotides read TGTGCCAGCAGTTTACTGGAGTTGAGCACAGATACGCAGTATTTT. The chain is built from TRBV27 and TRBJ2-3, with D hard to call. Germline lookup yields CDR1 MNHEY and CDR2 SMNVEV (reference sequence). The CDR3 has 15 residues. V was clipped by 2 bases and J by 0 bases, with 9 bases between them.

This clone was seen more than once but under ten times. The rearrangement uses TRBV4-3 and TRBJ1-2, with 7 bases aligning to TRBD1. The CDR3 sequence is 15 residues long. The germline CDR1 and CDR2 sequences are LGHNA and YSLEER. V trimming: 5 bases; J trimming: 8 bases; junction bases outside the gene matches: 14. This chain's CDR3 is CASSERTGSPLGYTF. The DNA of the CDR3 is TGCGCCAGCAGCGAGAGGACAGGTTCCCCCCTGGGCTACACCTTC.

CDR3 bases: TGTGCCAGCACCTCACCTCAGAACACCGGGGAGCTGTTTTTT. The encoded protein is CASTSPQNTGELFF. The V gene is TRBV9, the J gene TRBJ2-2; D not certain. The CDR3 totals 14 residues. Germline V CDR1 and CDR2: SGDLS, YYNGEE. Trimming removed 6 bases from V and 1 base from J, with 10 bases in between.

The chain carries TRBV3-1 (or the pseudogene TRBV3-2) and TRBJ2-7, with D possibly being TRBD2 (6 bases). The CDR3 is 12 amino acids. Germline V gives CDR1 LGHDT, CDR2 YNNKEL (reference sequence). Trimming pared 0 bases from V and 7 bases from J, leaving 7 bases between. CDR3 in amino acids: CASSQEGREQYF. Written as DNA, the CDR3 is TGTGCCAGCAGCCAAGAGGGGAGGGAGCAGTACTTC.

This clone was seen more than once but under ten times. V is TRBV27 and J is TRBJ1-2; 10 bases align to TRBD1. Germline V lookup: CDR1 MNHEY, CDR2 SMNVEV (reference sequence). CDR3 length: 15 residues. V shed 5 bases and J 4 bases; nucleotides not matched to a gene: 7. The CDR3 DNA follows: TGTGCCAGCAGTCCCGCTGGACAGGGGGGCTATGGCTACACCTTC. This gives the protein CASSPAGQGGYGYTF.

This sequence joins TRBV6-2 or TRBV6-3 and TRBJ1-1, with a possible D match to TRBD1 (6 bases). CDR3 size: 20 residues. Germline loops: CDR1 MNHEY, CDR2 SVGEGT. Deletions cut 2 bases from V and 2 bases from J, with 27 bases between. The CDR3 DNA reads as TGTGCCAGCAGTTACGGAATTAAAGTTGGGAGTACAGGGACTAACACTGAAGCTTTCTTT. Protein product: CASSYGIKVGSTGTNTEAFF.

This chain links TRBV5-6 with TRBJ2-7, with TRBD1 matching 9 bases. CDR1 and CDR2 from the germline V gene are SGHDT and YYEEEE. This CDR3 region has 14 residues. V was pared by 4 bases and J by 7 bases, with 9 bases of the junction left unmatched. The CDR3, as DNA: TGTGCCAGCAGCCGAAGGGACAGGGTGTGGGAGCAGTACGTC. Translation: CASSRRDRVWEQYV.

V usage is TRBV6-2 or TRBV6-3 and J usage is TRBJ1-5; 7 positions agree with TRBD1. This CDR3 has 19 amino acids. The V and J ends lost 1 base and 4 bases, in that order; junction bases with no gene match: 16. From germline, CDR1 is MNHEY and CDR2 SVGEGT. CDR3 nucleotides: TGTGCCAGCAGTTACTACAGGGGATCCAGGCAGGTTGGGAATCAGCCCCAGCATTTT. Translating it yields CASSYYRGSRQVGNQPQHF.

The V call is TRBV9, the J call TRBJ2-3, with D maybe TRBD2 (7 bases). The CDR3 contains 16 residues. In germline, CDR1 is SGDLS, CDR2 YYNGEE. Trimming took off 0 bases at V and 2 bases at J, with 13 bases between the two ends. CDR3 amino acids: CASSVAGGTNTDTQYF. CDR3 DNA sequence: TGTGCCAGCAGCGTAGCGGGGGGCACGAACACAGATACGCAGTATTTT.

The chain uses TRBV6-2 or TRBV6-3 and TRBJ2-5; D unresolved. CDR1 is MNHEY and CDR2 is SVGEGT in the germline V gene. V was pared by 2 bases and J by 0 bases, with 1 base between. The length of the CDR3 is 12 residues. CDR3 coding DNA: TGTGCCAGCAGTTACGACCAAGAGACCCAGTACTTC. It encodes CASSYDQETQYF.

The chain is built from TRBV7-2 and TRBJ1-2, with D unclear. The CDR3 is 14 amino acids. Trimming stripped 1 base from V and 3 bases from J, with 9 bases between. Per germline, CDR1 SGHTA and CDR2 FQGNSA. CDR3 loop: CASSLGGSDYGYTF. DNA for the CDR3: TGTGCCAGCAGCTTAGGAGGGAGTGACTATGGCTACACCTTC.

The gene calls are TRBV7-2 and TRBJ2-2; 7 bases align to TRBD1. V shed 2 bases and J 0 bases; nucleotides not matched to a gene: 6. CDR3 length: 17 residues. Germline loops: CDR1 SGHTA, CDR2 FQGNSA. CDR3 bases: TGTGCCAGCAGCTTAAAAGTAGGGACAGCGAACACCGGGGAGCTGTTTTTT. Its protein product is CASSLKVGTANTGELFF.

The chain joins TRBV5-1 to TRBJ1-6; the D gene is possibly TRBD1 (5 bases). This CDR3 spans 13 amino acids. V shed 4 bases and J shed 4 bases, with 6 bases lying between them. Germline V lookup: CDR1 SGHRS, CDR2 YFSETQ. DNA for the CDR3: TGCGCCAGCAGCGGGGGATATAATTCACCCCTCCACTTT. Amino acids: CASSGGYNSPLHF.

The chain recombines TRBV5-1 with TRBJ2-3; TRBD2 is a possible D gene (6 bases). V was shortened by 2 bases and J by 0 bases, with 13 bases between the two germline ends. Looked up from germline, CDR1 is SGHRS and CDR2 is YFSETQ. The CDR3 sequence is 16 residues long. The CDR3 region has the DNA TGCGCCAGCAGCTTTGGGAATAGCGGTAGCACAGATACGCAGTATTTT. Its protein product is CASSFGNSGSTDTQYF.

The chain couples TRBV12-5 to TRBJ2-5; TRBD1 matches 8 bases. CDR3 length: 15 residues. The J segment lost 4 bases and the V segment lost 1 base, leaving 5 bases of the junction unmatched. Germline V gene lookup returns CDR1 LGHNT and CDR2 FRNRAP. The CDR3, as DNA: TGTGCTAGTGGTTTGGGGGGGACAGGTTCAGAGACCCAGTACTTC. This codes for CASGLGGTGSETQYF.

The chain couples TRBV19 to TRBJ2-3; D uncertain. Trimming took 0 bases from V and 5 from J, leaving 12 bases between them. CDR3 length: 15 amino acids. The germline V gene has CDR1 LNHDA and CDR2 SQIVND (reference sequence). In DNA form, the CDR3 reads TGTGCCAGTAGTATAGATTGGCGCGGTGGAGATACGCAGTATTTT. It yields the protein CASSIDWRGGDTQYF.

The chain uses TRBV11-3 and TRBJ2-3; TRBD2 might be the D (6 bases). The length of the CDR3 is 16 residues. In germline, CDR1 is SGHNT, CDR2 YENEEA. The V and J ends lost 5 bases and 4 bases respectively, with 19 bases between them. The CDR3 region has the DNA TGTGCCAGCAGCCCCTCGGAGGGACTCGGGGCAGATACGCAGTATTTT. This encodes CASSPSEGLGADTQYF.